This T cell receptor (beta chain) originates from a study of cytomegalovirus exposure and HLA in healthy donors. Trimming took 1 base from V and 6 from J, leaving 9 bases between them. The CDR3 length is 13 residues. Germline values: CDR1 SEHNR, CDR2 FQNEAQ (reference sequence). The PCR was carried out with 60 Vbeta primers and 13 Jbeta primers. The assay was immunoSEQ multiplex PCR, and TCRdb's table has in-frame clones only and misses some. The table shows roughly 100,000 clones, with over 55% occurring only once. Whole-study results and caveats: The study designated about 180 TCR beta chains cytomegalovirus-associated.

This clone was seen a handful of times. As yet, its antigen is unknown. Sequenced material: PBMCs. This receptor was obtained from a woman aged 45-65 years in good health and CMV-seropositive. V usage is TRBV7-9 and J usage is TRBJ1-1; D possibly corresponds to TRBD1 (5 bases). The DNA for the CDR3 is TGTGCCAGCAGCTTAGGGACAATCCCTGAAGCTTTCTTT. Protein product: CASSLGTIPEAFF.